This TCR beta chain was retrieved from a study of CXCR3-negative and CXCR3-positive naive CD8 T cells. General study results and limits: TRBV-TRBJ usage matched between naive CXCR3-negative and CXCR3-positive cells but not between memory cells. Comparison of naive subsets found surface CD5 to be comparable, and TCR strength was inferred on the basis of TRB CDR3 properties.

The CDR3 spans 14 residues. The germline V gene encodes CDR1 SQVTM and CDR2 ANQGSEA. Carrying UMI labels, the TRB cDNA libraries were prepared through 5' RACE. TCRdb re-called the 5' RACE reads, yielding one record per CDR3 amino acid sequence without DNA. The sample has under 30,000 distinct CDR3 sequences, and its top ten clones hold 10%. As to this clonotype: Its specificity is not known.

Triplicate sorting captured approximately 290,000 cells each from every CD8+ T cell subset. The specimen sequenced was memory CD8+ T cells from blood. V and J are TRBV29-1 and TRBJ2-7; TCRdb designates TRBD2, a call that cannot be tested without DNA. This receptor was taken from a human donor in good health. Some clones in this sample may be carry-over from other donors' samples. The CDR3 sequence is CSVTHSGSPYEQYF.